This T cell receptor (beta chain) originates from a study of blood T cells in healthy people across ages. Germline-derived CDR1 and CDR2 are LGHDT and YNNKEL (reference sequence). The V end was cut by 0 bases, the J end by 4 bases, with 10 bases between. This CDR3 has 15 amino acids. For the second PCR, which ran for about 6 to 11 cycles, a sample-barcoded 5' primer and a J-beta primer mix were used. Using its own MiXCR run on the 5' RACE reads, TCRdb lists one record per CDR3 protein. The table records approximately 490,000 distinct CDR3 sequences, around 24% of them present only once. Separately, the same data were catalogued under a study of T cells of mothers and their children.

The TCR sequence derives from a boy younger than 18 in good health. The chain has TRBV3-1 and TRBJ2-1, with D possibly TRBD2 on 5 matching bases. Sequenced: blood. This CDR3 is CASSQDRLAYNEQFF. CDR3 DNA sequence: TGTGCCAGCAGCCAAGACCGGCTAGCTTACAATGAGCAGTTCTTC.